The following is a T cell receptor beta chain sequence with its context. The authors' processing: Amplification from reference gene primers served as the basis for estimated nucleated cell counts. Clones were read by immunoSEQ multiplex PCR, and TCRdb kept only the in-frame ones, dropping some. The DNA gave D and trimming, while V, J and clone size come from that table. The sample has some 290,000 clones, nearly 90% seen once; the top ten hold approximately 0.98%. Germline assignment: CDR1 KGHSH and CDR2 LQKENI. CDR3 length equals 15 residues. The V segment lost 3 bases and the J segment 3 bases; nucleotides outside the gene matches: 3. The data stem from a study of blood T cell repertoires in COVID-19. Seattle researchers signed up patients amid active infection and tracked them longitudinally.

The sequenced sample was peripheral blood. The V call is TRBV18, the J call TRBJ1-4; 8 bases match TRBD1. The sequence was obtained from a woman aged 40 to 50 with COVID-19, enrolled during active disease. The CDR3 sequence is CASSPRQGPNEKLFF. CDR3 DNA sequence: TGTGCCAGCTCACCCCGACAGGGGCCTAATGAAAAACTGTTTTTT.